Below are 6 T cell receptor beta chains sequenced from a single sample in a study of Ad26.COV2.S vaccination and SARS-CoV-2 variants. This sample's treatment: some 20 received Ad26.COV2.S at low or high dose, single or two shots; about 5 received placebo; per-sample allocation not given. Specimen acquisition occurred on day 63 following the initial vaccine or placebo injection. Only in-frame clones appear in the TCRdb table, and some are missing; sequencing was by immunoSEQ multiplex PCR. This table has roughly 420,000 clones, roughly 89% appearing once. Sequences were derived from peripheral blood, sampled in a trial of Ad26.COV2.S vaccine versus placebo. The receptors derive from a person between 18 and 65 years old who received the Ad26.COV2.S COVID-19 vaccine or a placebo.

This clone was detected a few times. The genes are TRBV5-4 and TRBJ1-6, with a possible D match to TRBD1 (5 bases). CDR3 length equals 14 residues. V lost 0 bases and J lost 10, with 11 bases in between. Germline V gene sequence: CDR1 SGHNT, CDR2 YYREEE (reference sequence). This chain's CDR3 is CASSLGGGDSPLHF. The CDR3 coding sequence is TGTGCCAGCAGCTTGGGGGGAGGGGACTCACCCCTCCACTTT. The entire variable domain, with the rest obtained from reference TRBV5-4 and TRBJ1-6, is as follows: ETGVTQSPTHLIKTRGQQVTLRCSSQSGHNTVSWYQQALGQGPQFIFQYYREEENGRGNFPPRFSGLQFPNYSSELNVNALELDDSALYLCASSLGGGDSPLHFGNGTRLTVT.

A few counts support this clone. J is TRBJ1-5 and V is TRBV11-2; D is undetermined. With 4 bases removed from V and 5 bases from J, the gap between germline ends came to 6 bases. This CDR3 comprises 12 residues. The germline gives CDR1 SGHAT, CDR2 FQNNGV. The CDR3 loop is CASSSTDQPQHF. CDR3 coding DNA: TGTGCCAGCAGCTCTACGGATCAGCCCCAGCATTTT.

The chain combines TRBV18 with TRBJ2-7, with D unclear. Germline CDR1 is KGHSH and CDR2 is LQKENI. The CDR3 has 13 residues. The V gene lost 2 bases and the J gene lost 6 bases, with 11 bases spanning the gap. The CDR3, as DNA: TGTGCCAGCTCACCATACCCCAAAGTCGAGCAGTACGTC. It translates to CASSPYPKVEQYV.

As DNA, the CDR3 is TGTGCCAGCAGCGTAGTGGCCAGGGGGGCAAAACTGTTTTTT. Its protein product is CASSVVARGAKLFF. V usage is TRBV9 and J usage is TRBJ1-4; 7 nucleotides align to TRBD1. The CDR3 runs 14 residues. CDR1 and CDR2 (germline): SGDLS, YYNGEE. After removal of 0 bases from V and 10 bases from J, the junction contained 6 bases not matched to a gene.

V and J are TRBV4-3 and TRBJ1-4; D is unclear. V was trimmed by 0 bases and J by 10 bases, leaving 9 bases between them. The CDR3 totals 13 residues. Germline lookup yields CDR1 LGHNA and CDR2 YSLEER. The CDR3 nucleotides are TGCGCCAGCAGCCAAGATTCTGTGGGAAAACTGTTTTTT. Its protein is CASSQDSVGKLFF.

The CDR3: CAWSYNDRGSPLHF. The CDR3, as DNA: TGTGCCTGGAGTTACAATGACAGGGGTTCACCCCTCCACTTT. The V and J genes are TRBV30 and TRBJ1-6, with TRBD1 matching 8 bases. In germline, CDR1 is GTSNPN, CDR2 SVGIG (reference sequence). With 2 bases clipped from V and 9 bases from J, the junction kept 6 bases outside the gene matches. The CDR3 runs 14 residues.